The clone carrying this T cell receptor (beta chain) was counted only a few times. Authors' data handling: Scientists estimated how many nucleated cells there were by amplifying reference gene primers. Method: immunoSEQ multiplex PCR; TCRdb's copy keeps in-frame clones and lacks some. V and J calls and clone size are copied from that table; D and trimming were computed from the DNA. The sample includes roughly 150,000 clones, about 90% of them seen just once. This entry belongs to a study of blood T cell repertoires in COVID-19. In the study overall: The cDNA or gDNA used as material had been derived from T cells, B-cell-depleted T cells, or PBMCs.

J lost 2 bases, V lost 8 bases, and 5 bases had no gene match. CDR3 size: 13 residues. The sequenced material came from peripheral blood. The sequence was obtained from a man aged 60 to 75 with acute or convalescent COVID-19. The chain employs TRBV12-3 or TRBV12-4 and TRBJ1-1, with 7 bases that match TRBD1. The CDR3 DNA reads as TGTGCCAGCGGGAGACAGGGAAACACTGAAGCTTTCTTT. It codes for CASGRQGNTEAFF.